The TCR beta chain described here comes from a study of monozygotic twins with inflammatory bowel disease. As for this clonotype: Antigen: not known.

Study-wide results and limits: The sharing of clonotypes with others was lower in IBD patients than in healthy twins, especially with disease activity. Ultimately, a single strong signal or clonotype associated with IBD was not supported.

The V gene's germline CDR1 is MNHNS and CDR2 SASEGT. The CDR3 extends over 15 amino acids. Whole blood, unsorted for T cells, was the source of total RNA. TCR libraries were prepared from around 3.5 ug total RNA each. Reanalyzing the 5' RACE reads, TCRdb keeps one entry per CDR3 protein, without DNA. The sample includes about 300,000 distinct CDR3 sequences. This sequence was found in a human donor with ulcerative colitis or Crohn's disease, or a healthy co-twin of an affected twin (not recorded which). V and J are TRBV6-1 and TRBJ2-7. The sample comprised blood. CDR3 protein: CASRNYLGSSYEQYF.